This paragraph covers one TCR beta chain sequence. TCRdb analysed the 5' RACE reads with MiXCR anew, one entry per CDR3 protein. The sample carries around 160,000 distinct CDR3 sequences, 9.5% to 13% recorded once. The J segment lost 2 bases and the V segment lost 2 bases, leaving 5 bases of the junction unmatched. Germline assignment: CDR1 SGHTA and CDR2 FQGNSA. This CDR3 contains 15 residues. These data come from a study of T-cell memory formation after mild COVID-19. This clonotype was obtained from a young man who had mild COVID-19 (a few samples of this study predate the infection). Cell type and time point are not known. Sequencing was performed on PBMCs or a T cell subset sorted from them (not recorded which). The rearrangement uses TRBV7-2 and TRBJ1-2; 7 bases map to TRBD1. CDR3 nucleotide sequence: TGTGCCAGCAGCTTATATGTAGGGGGCAACTATGGCTACACCTTC. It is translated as CASSLYVGGNYGYTF.